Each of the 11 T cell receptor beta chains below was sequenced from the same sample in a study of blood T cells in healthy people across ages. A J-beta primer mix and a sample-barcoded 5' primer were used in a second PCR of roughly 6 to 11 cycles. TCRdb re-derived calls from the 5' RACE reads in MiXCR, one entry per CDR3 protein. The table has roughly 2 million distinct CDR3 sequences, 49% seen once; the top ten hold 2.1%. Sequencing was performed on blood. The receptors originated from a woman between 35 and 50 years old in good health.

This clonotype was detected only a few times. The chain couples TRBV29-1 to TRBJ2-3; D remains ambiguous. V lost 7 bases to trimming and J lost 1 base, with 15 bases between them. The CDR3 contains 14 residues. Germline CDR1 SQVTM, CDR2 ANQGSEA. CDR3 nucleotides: TGCAGCGCCGCCTTCCTTGGGCGCACAGATACGCAGTATTTT. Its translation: CSAAFLGRTDTQYF.

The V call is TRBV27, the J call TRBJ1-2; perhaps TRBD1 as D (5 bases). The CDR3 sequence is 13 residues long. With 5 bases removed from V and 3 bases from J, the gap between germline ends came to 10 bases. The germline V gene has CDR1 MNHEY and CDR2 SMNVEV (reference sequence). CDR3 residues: CASSNQGDYGYTF. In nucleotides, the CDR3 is TGTGCCAGCAGTAATCAGGGAGACTATGGCTACACCTTC.

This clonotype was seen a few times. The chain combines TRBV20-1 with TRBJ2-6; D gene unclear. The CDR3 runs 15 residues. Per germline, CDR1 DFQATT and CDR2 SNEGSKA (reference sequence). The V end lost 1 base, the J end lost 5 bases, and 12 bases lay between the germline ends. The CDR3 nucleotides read TGCAGTGCTAGAGTTGGCCTACTTAGGGCCAACGTCCTGACTTTC. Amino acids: CSARVGLLRANVLTF.

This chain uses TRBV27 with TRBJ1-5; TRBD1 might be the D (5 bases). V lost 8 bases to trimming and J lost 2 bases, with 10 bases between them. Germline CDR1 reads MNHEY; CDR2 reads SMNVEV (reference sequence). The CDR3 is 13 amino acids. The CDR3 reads CASGRGGNQPQHF. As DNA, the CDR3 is TGTGCCAGCGGGCGAGGGGGCAATCAGCCCCAGCATTTT.

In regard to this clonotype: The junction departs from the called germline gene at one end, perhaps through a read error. The CDR3: CASSLVDGGAGANVPTF. For the CDR3, the DNA is TGTGCCAGCAGCTTAGTAGACGGGGGGGCTGGGGCCAACGTCCCGACTTTC. This sequence joins TRBV7-2 and TRBJ2-6; TRBD2 matches at 8 bases. CDR1 and CDR2 from the germline V gene are SGHTA and FQGNSA. The CDR3 sequence is 17 residues long.

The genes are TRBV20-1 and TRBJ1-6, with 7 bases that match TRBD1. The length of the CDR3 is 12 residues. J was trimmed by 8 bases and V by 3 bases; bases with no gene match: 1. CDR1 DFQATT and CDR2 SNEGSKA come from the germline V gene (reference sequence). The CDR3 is CSASQGDSPLHF. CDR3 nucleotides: TGCAGTGCTAGCCAGGGGGATTCACCCCTCCACTTT.

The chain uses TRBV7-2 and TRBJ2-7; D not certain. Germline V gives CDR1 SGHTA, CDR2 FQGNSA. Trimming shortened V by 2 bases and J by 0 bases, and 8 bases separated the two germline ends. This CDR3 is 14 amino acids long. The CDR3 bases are TGTGCCAGCAGCTTAAGGTACCGCTCCTACGAGCAGTACTTC. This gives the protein CASSLRYRSYEQYF.

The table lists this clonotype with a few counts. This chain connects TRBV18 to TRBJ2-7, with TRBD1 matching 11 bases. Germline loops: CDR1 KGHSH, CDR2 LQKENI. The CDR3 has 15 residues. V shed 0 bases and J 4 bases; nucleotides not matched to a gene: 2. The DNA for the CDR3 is TGTGCCAGCTCACCACCGGGACAGGGGGGGTACGAGCAGTACTTC. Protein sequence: CASSPPGQGGYEQYF.

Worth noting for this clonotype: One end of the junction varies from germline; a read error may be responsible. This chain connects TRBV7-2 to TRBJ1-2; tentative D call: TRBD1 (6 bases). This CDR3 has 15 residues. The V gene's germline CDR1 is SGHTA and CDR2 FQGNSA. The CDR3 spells CASSLATGLNHGYTF. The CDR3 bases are TGTGCCAGCAGCTTAGCCACAGGGCTTAACCATGGCTACACCTTC. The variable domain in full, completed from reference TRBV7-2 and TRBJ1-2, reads GAGVSQSPSNKVTEKGKDVELRCDPISGHTALYWYRQSLGQGLEFLIYFQGNSAPDKSGLPSDRFSAERTGGSVSTLTIQRTQQEDSAVYLCASSLATGLNHGYTFGSGTRLTVV.

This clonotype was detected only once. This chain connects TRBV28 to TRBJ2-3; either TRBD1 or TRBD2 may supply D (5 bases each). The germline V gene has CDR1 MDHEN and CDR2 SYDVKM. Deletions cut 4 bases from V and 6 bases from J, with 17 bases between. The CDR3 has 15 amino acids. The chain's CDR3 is CASSSGTEILDTQYF. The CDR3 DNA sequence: TGTGCCAGCAGTTCCGGGACCGAGATCTTGGATACGCAGTATTTT.

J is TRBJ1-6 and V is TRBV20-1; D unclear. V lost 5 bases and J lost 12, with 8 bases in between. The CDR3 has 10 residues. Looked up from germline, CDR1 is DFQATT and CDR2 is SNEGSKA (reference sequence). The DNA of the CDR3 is TGCAGTGCTGTCGGAGGACCCCTCCACTTT. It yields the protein CSAVGGPLHF.